The next 20 T cell receptor beta chains were all read from a single sample in a study of shared clonotypes between healthy human individuals. Clones were read by immunoSEQ multiplex PCR, and TCRdb kept only the in-frame ones, dropping some. Of approximately 2.3 million clones listed, 90% to 95% are singletons. Source material: naive CD4+ T cells from PBMCs. Subset denoted: CD45RA+ positively selected. Receptors were obtained from a man aged 18 to 29 in good health. Some clones in this sample may be carry-over from other donors' samples.

A note on this clone: The same CDR3 is also encoded by other DNA sequences in this sample. The rearrangement links TRBV2 to TRBJ2-1; D is undetermined. The length of the CDR3 is 11 residues. With 5 bases removed from V and 4 bases from J, the gap between germline ends came to 3 bases. The germline CDR1 and CDR2 sequences are SNHLY and FYNNEI. The CDR3 DNA is TGTGCCAGCAGTCTGTACAATGAGCAGTTCTTC. Amino acids: CASSLYNEQFF.

The gene calls are TRBV9 and TRBJ2-1; D gene uncertain. The germline V gene encodes CDR1 SGDLS and CDR2 YYNGEE. The CDR3 runs 13 residues. V was cut by 4 bases and J by 5 bases, with 10 bases left in between. In nucleotides, the CDR3 is TGTGCCAGCAGCTCCCAAACGAACAATGAGCAGTTCTTC. This translates into CASSSQTNNEQFF.

This chain's CDR3 is CASRDMGGPYNEQFF. The CDR3 DNA follows: TGTGCCAGCAGGGACATGGGAGGGCCCTACAATGAGCAGTTCTTC. The chain combines TRBV28 with TRBJ2-1; TRBD2 aligns across 7 bases. The germline CDR1 and CDR2 sequences are MDHEN and SYDVKM. Trimming cost V 6 bases and J 2 bases; bases outside gene matches: 7. The CDR3 spans 15 residues.

The V gene is TRBV5-1, the J gene TRBJ2-7; the match to TRBD2 covers 7 bases. V lost 0 bases, J lost 7 bases, and 4 bases stayed unmatched. The CDR3 consists of 13 residues. Germline V CDR1 and CDR2: SGHRS, YFSETQ. For the CDR3, the DNA is TGCGCCAGCAGCTTGGCCAGGGAGGGGGAGCAGTACTTC. This gives the protein CASSLAREGEQYF.

The chain is built from TRBV5-1 and TRBJ2-7; 7 nucleotides match TRBD2. V shed 0 bases and J 7 bases; nucleotides not matched to a gene: 7. Looked up from germline, CDR1 is SGHRS and CDR2 is YFSETQ. The CDR3 is 14 amino acids. CDR3 coding DNA: TGCGCCAGCAGCTTGGCCGTGGCGGGAGATGAGCAGTACTTC. Encoded protein: CASSLAVAGDEQYF.

The rearrangement joins TRBV27 to TRBJ2-3; D is uncertain. The V and J ends lost 2 bases and 0 bases respectively, with 3 bases between them. This CDR3 spans 13 amino acids. Per germline, CDR1 MNHEY and CDR2 SMNVEV (reference sequence). The CDR3 loop reads CASSLISTDTQYF. The DNA of the CDR3 is TGTGCCAGCAGTTTAATTAGCACAGATACGCAGTATTTT.

The V call is TRBV28, the J call TRBJ2-2; maybe TRBD1 (6 bases). Deletions cut 3 bases from V and 6 bases from J, with 11 bases between. Germline values: CDR1 MDHEN, CDR2 SYDVKM. The CDR3 is made up of 14 amino acids. The DNA of the CDR3 is TGTGCCAGCAGTTTGTCAGGGGCCGCCGGGGAGCTGTTTTTT. Translating gives CASSLSGAAGELFF.

The genes are TRBV19 and TRBJ1-1; D ambiguous. The germline CDR1 and CDR2 sequences are LNHDA and SQIVND (reference sequence). The CDR3 length is 13 residues. Trimming pared 4 bases from V and 12 bases from J, leaving 18 bases between. CDR3 amino acids: CASSTPPGMRTFF. The CDR3, as DNA: TGTGCCAGTAGTACCCCTCCGGGGATGAGGACTTTCTTT.

The chain employs TRBV7-9 and TRBJ2-1, with D perhaps matching TRBD1 or TRBD2 (6 bases each). CDR1 is SEHNR and CDR2 is FQNEAQ in the germline V gene (reference sequence). V was clipped by 1 base and J by 12 bases, with 13 bases between them. The CDR3 runs to 13 residues. CDR3 sequence: CASSLVEGERQFF. CDR3 DNA: TGTGCCAGCAGCTTAGTGGAGGGGGAACGGCAGTTCTTC.

Comments on this clone: The sample contains more than one DNA sequence encoding this CDR3. The rearrangement links TRBV7-9 to TRBJ2-5; D gene ambiguous. This CDR3 region has 12 residues. The V gene's germline CDR1 is SEHNR and CDR2 FQNEAQ (reference sequence). V lost 5 bases and J 5 bases, leaving 9 bases between the germline ends. CDR3 sequence: CASSPPGETQYF. Here the CDR3 DNA reads TGTGCCAGCAGCCCGCCTGGGGAGACCCAGTACTTC.

This rearrangement joins TRBV5-1 to TRBJ2-3; D is unresolved. The ends were cut back, 2 bases at V and 0 bases at J, with 7 bases in the middle. CDR3 size: 14 residues. Germline CDR1 and CDR2: SGHRS and YFSETQ. The CDR3 here is CASSFPESTDTQYF. CDR3 sequence (DNA): TGCGCCAGCAGCTTCCCGGAGAGCACAGATACGCAGTATTTT.

The chain joins TRBV7-9 to TRBJ1-1; D is unclear. Germline V lookup: CDR1 SEHNR, CDR2 FQNEAQ (reference sequence). The CDR3 contains 15 residues. The ends were cut back, 1 base at V and 0 bases at J, with 9 bases in the middle. This chain's CDR3 is CASSLVWQMNTEAFF. CDR3 sequence (DNA): TGTGCCAGCAGCTTAGTTTGGCAGATGAACACTGAAGCTTTCTTT.

As for this clone: The junction departs from germline at one end; a sequencing error may be responsible. This chain connects TRBV7-8 to TRBJ2-7, with 10 bases matching TRBD2. The CDR3 runs to 15 residues. Germline V CDR1 and CDR2: SGHVS, FQNEAQ. The CDR3 reads CASSLAGVPPYEQYF. Here the CDR3 DNA reads TGTGCCAGCAGCCTAGCGGGAGTCCCTCCCTACGAGCAGTACTTC.

V is TRBV5-6 and J is TRBJ2-3, with 7 bases lining up with TRBD2. The CDR3 is made up of 13 amino acids. The germline gives CDR1 SGHDT, CDR2 YYEEEE. The trim removed 3 bases at V and 10 bases at J, leaving 8 bases unmatched. CDR3 sequence reads: CASSSTPGGSQYF. CDR3 DNA: TGTGCCAGCAGCTCCACCCCGGGGGGATCGCAGTATTTT.

The chain has TRBV6-5 and TRBJ2-7, with 10 positions matching TRBD1. The length of the CDR3 is 16 residues. Germline assignment: CDR1 MNHEY and CDR2 SVGAGI. Unmatched junction bases numbered 10, after V lost 4 bases and J lost 4 bases. The CDR3 region has the DNA TGTGCCAGCAGTTCCGACGTGACAGGGGGCAGGTACGAGCAGTACTTC. Amino acids: CASSSDVTGGRYEQYF.

The chain carries TRBV10-3 and TRBJ2-2; 9 nucleotides agree with TRBD2. Germline lookup yields CDR1 ENHRY and CDR2 SYGVKD. CDR3 size: 15 residues. V gave up 5 bases and J gave up 3 bases; unmatched junction bases: 4. As DNA, the CDR3 is TGTGCCATCAGTAGACTAGCGGCTTACACCGGGGAGCTGTTTTTT. It encodes CAISRLAAYTGELFF.

This clone was counted a few times. The chain combines TRBV29-1 with TRBJ1-4; 12 bases map to TRBD1. The V and J ends lost 7 bases and 7 bases, in that order; junction bases with no gene match: 4. Germline CDR1 SQVTM, CDR2 ANQGSEA. CDR3 size: 13 residues. The DNA of the CDR3 is TGCAGCGCGGGACAGGGGGCGTTTGAAAAACTGTTTTTT. It translates to CSAGQGAFEKLFF.

The chain employs TRBV5-1 and TRBJ2-5, with D possibly matching TRBD1 (6 bases). The length of the CDR3 is 16 residues. V lost 3 bases, J lost 1 base, and 16 bases lay in between. Per the germline V gene, CDR1 is SGHRS and CDR2 is YFSETQ. CDR3 region: CASSSSGDTSQETQYF. The DNA for the CDR3 is TGCGCCAGCAGCTCCTCCGGGGACACGAGCCAAGAGACCCAGTACTTC.

In DNA, the CDR3 is TGTGCCAGTAGATCTTACGTCCCGGGACAGGGGGGGGAGCTGTTTTTT. Its translation: CASRSYVPGQGGELFF. The chain has TRBV19 and TRBJ2-2; 10 bases line up with TRBD1. CDR1 LNHDA and CDR2 SQIVND come from the germline V gene (reference sequence). V lost 6 bases and J lost 8; bases outside the gene matches: 12. The CDR3 sequence is 16 residues long.

The chain has TRBV6-1 and TRBJ2-7, with a possible D match to TRBD1 (5 bases). This CDR3 comprises 13 residues. Trimming shortened V by 5 bases and J by 3 bases, and 11 bases separated the two germline ends. The germline V gene encodes CDR1 MNHNS and CDR2 SASEGT. CDR3: CASSWGPVYEQYF. CDR3 bases: TGTGCCAGCAGTTGGGGCCCTGTCTACGAGCAGTACTTC.